Shown below are 8 T cell receptor beta chains from a single sample sequenced in a study of shared clonotypes between healthy human individuals. Repertoires were generated with immunoSEQ multiplex PCR, while TCRdb's copy carries only in-frame clones and drops some. The table has around 1.6 million clones, around 98% seen once. Sequenced: naive CD4+ T cells sorted from blood. Documented subset: CD45RA+ positively selected. Receptors were obtained from a man aged 25-40 years in good health.

This rearrangement joins TRBV18 to TRBJ1-4; a possible D gene is TRBD1 (6 bases). V lost 0 bases and J lost 6, with 14 bases in between. The germline gives CDR1 KGHSH, CDR2 LQKENI. This CDR3 spans 16 amino acids. DNA for the CDR3: TGTGCCAGCTCACCACCAAACCCAAGGGGGGATGAAAAACTGTTTTTT. The encoded protein is CASSPPNPRGDEKLFF.

The chain combines TRBV7-2 with TRBJ1-5; unclear D gene. Trimming took off 4 bases at V and 1 base at J, with 11 bases between the two ends. There are 15 residues in the CDR3. Germline CDR1 reads SGHTA; CDR2 reads FQGNSA. Here the CDR3 reads CASSSVGSSNQPQHF. In DNA form, the CDR3 reads TGTGCCAGCAGCTCGGTTGGTTCGAGCAATCAGCCCCAGCATTTT.

Remarks on this clone: The identical CDR3 is also encoded by other nucleotide sequences in the sample. The CDR3 sequence is CASSPQNQETQYF. The CDR3 bases are TGTGCCAGCAGTCCACAGAATCAAGAGACCCAGTACTTC. The V gene is TRBV27, the J gene TRBJ2-5, with no clear D. Germline V gene sequence: CDR1 MNHEY, CDR2 SMNVEV (reference sequence). CDR3 length equals 13 residues. V was shortened by 5 bases and J by 2 bases, with 9 bases between the two germline ends.

The chain combines TRBV28 with TRBJ2-7; D may match TRBD1 or TRBD2 (5 bases each). CDR3 length equals 15 residues. The V end was cut by 4 bases, the J end by 2 bases, with 15 bases between. Germline lookup yields CDR1 MDHEN and CDR2 SYDVKM. The CDR3 sequence: CASSSRDQGPYEQYF. The CDR3 nucleotides read TGTGCCAGCAGTTCCCGGGACCAAGGGCCCTACGAGCAGTACTTC.

The genes are TRBV14 and TRBJ2-2; possible D gene TRBD2, 5 bases. V lost 6 bases and J lost 4, with 9 bases in between. The CDR3 contains 13 residues. Germline values: CDR1 SGHDN, CDR2 FVKESK. This CDR3 is CASRPGGTGELFF. The CDR3 DNA reads as TGTGCCAGCAGGCCCGGAGGCACCGGGGAGCTGTTTTTT.

The chain is built from TRBV28 and TRBJ2-2; TRBD2 aligns across 9 bases. The CDR3 consists of 17 residues. Per the germline V gene, CDR1 is MDHEN and CDR2 is SYDVKM. Germline trimming cut 2 bases from V and 2 bases from J; bases unmatched to any gene: 6. The CDR3 protein is CASSLTASGDNTGELFF. In nucleotides, the CDR3 is TGTGCCAGCAGTTTAACCGCTAGCGGGGATAACACCGGGGAGCTGTTTTTT.

This sequence joins TRBV5-4 and TRBJ1-2, with no clear D. The CDR3 is made up of 14 amino acids. The germline V and J ends were trimmed by 1 base and 1 base, with 8 bases remaining between them. The germline CDR1 and CDR2 sequences are SGHNT and YYREEE (reference sequence). CDR3 bases: TGTGCCAGCAGCTTGTCGGCCCTTAACTATGGCTACACCTTC. It codes for CASSLSALNYGYTF.

The chain combines TRBV6-1 with TRBJ2-2, with 10 nucleotides matching TRBD1. The germline gives CDR1 MNHNS, CDR2 SASEGT. The V gene end was trimmed by 6 bases and the J gene end by 6 bases; junction bases not matched to a gene: 7. The CDR3 extends over 15 amino acids. The CDR3, as DNA: TGTGCCAGCAGGACGGGACAGGGGATGGCCGGGGAGCTGTTTTTT. Protein sequence: CASRTGQGMAGELFF.